The 23 T cell receptor beta chains presented below share a single source sample, sequenced in a study of blood T cell dynamics during melanoma immunotherapy. The time point here: week 3, after first cycle of checkpoint inhibitor. Sequenced by immunoSEQ multiplex PCR; TCRdb stores in-frame clones only, minus some. The table has about 15,000 clones, approximately 90% seen once. Source: blood, taken from a patient treated with checkpoint blockade. The source of these receptors is a human donor with melanoma.

This chain connects TRBV2 to TRBJ2-7; D is perhaps TRBD1 (5 bases). CDR1 and CDR2 (germline): SNHLY, FYNNEI. The ends were cut back, 3 bases at V and 6 bases at J, with 9 bases in the middle. CDR3 length: 12 amino acids. The CDR3 loop is CASSEVGVEQYF. CDR3 nucleotides: TGTGCCAGCAGTGAGGTAGGGGTCGAGCAGTACTTC. Full variable domain (outside the CDR3, taken from reference TRBV2 and TRBJ2-7): EPEVTQTPSHQVTQMGQEVILRCVPISNHLYFYWYRQILGQKVEFLVSFYNNEISEKSEIFDDQFSVERPDGSNFTLKIRSTKLEDSAMYFCASSEVGVEQYFGPGTRLTVT.

The J gene is TRBJ2-4, the V gene TRBV5-4, with TRBD1 identical over 10 bases. With V trimmed by 4 bases and J by 0 bases, 4 bases remained unmatched. Germline values: CDR1 SGHNT, CDR2 YYREEE (reference sequence). CDR3 length: 16 amino acids. CDR3 protein: CASSPGTGVAKNIQYF. In DNA, the CDR3 is TGTGCCAGCAGCCCGGGGACAGGGGTAGCCAAAAACATTCAGTACTTC.

The chain carries TRBV5-1 and TRBJ2-1, with D perhaps matching TRBD1 (5 bases). The CDR3 extends over 13 amino acids. The ends were cut back, 0 bases at V and 12 bases at J, with 13 bases in the middle. In germline, CDR1 is SGHRS, CDR2 YFSETQ. The CDR3 DNA reads TGCGCCAGCAGCTTGGAGGGGCGTGGGTGGCAGTTCTTC. It specifies CASSLEGRGWQFF. The complete variable domain, with remaining parts taken from reference TRBV5-1 and TRBJ2-1, reads KAGVTQTPRYLIKTRGQQVTLSCSPISGHRSVSWYQQTPGQGLQFLFEYFSETQRNKGNFPGRFSGRQFSNSRSEMNVSTLELGDSALYLCASSLEGRGWQFFGPGTRLTVL.

The rearrangement links TRBV5-4 to TRBJ1-2, with D possibly being TRBD1 (6 bases). The CDR3 totals 17 residues. The V end lost 0 bases, the J end lost 3 bases, and 18 bases lay between the germline ends. Germline CDR1 reads SGHNT; CDR2 reads YYREEE (reference sequence). This CDR3 is CASSLGLRASGDYGYTF. Written as DNA, the CDR3 is TGTGCCAGCAGCTTGGGACTCCGGGCCTCAGGGGACTATGGCTACACCTTC.

The chain has TRBV7-9 and TRBJ2-7, with TRBD1 matching over 8 bases. After removal of 3 bases from V and 6 bases from J, the junction contained 10 bases not matched to a gene. The CDR3 contains 15 residues. Germline CDR1 and CDR2: SEHNR and FQNEAQ (reference sequence). DNA of the CDR3: TGTGCCAGCAGCTTTTTCCGAGACAGGGGTCGCGAGCAGTACTTC. Encoded protein: CASSFFRDRGREQYF.

This chain links TRBV7-2 with TRBJ2-3, with D perhaps matching TRBD1 or TRBD2 (6 bases each). Looked up from germline, CDR1 is SGHTA and CDR2 is FQGNSA. The CDR3 sequence is 17 residues long. The ends were cut back, 5 bases at V and 0 bases at J, with 18 bases in the middle. CDR3 sequence: CASSPPGARTSTDTQYF. CDR3 nucleotide sequence: TGTGCCAGCAGCCCTCCGGGGGCAAGGACTAGCACAGATACGCAGTATTTT.

Here the CDR3 DNA reads TGTGCCAGCAGTGAAGCCAGCTATGGCTACACCTTC. Its protein product is CASSEASYGYTF. The V gene is TRBV2, the J gene TRBJ1-2; no clear D gene. V shed 0 bases and J shed 4 bases, with 3 bases lying between them. CDR3 length: 12 residues. Looked up from germline, CDR1 is SNHLY and CDR2 is FYNNEI.

This chain uses TRBV7-9 with TRBJ2-1; D gene unclear. The CDR3 is 16 residues long. Germline V gene data show CDR1 as SEHNR and CDR2 as FQNEAQ (reference sequence). V was clipped by 1 base and J by 7 bases, with 17 bases between them. This CDR3 reads CASSLVAAGRLNEQFF. DNA of the CDR3: TGTGCCAGCAGCTTAGTGGCTGCAGGTAGGTTGAATGAGCAGTTCTTC.

The gene calls are TRBV19 and TRBJ2-3; D not resolved. Germline V lookup: CDR1 LNHDA, CDR2 SQIVND (reference sequence). Trimming cost V 5 bases and J 0 bases, with 15 bases left between them. The CDR3 spans 16 residues. The CDR3 DNA reads TGTGCCAGTAGTCTATACTCCAGCCGTAGCACAGATACGCAGTATTTT. Translated, it gives CASSLYSSRSTDTQYF.

This rearrangement joins TRBV13 to TRBJ2-2; the D is unclear. V was shortened by 5 bases and J by 6 bases, with 10 bases between the two germline ends. The CDR3 consists of 13 residues. Germline V lookup: CDR1 PRHDT, CDR2 FYEKMQ (reference sequence). CDR3 loop: CASSPPRAGELFF. The CDR3 coding sequence is TGTGCCAGCAGCCCCCCTAGGGCCGGGGAGCTGTTTTTT.

As DNA, the CDR3 is TGTGCCAGTAGTATAGGAGCGGGGACAGCTAACTATGGCTACACCTTC. It codes for CASSIGAGTANYGYTF. J is TRBJ1-2 and V is TRBV19; 7 bases align to TRBD1. The trim removed 1 base at V and 0 bases at J, leaving 5 bases unmatched. Per the germline V gene, CDR1 is LNHDA and CDR2 is SQIVND (reference sequence). The CDR3 contains 16 residues.

The chain uses TRBV7-8 and TRBJ2-3; TRBD2 aligns across 7 bases. In germline, CDR1 is SGHVS, CDR2 FQNEAQ. V lost 5 bases, J lost 2 bases, and 10 bases stayed unmatched. The CDR3 has 16 residues. The CDR3 spells CASSRDQRGATDTQYF. The CDR3 DNA sequence: TGTGCCAGCAGCCGCGACCAGCGGGGAGCCACAGATACGCAGTATTTT.

The V call is TRBV4-1, the J call TRBJ1-5; 7 bases are a match to TRBD1. Trimming cost V 4 bases and J 0 bases; bases outside gene matches: 12. From germline, CDR1 is MGHRA and CDR2 YSYEKL. This CDR3 has 18 residues. CDR3 nucleotides: TGCGCCAGCAGCCTAGTCCCTTCGACAGGGTTTAGCAATCAGCCCCAGCATTTT. Translated, it gives CASSLVPSTGFSNQPQHF.

In this sample, this clone turned up once. The gene calls are TRBV10-1 and TRBJ2-1, with TRBD2 identical over 8 bases. With 2 bases clipped from V and 8 bases from J, the junction kept 11 bases outside the gene matches. CDR1 and CDR2 (germline): WNHNN, SYGVQD (reference sequence). The CDR3 extends over 16 amino acids. The CDR3 here is CASSEPGRGGLHEQFF. CDR3 in DNA: TGCGCCAGCAGTGAGCCCGGGAGGGGGGGCTTGCATGAGCAGTTCTTC.

The genes are TRBV5-4 and TRBJ2-7, with D unresolved. The CDR3 is 14 amino acids. V shed 2 bases and J shed 2 bases, with 11 bases lying between them. CDR1 and CDR2 from the germline V gene are SGHNT and YYREEE (reference sequence). CDR3 bases: TGTGCCAGCAGCTTACCTCAGGTCCCCTACGAGCAGTACTTC. Its protein is CASSLPQVPYEQYF.

The CDR3 DNA sequence: TGTGCCAGCAGCTCCTCCCGGACTAGCGGGGCCTACGAGCAGTACTTC. Amino acid sequence: CASSSSRTSGAYEQYF. The genes are TRBV5-4 and TRBJ2-7, with TRBD2 matching over 12 bases. Germline CDR1 reads SGHNT; CDR2 reads YYREEE (reference sequence). The junction had 6 bases not matched to a gene; V was cut back by 3 bases and J by 2 bases. This CDR3 is built from 16 residues.

The rearrangement uses TRBV11-2 and TRBJ1-1; D gene uncertain. Germline V lookup: CDR1 SGHAT, CDR2 FQNNGV. V was clipped by 5 bases and J by 1 base, with 14 bases between them. This CDR3 has 15 amino acids. The CDR3 DNA sequence: TGTGCCAGCAGCCCCCCCCGTGGCAAGAACACTGAAGCTTTCTTT. As protein: CASSPPRGKNTEAFF.

This CDR3 reads CASSFNFRSAGGYTDTQYF. As DNA, the CDR3 is TGTGCCAGCAGTTTTAATTTTAGAAGCGCGGGAGGGTACACAGATACGCAGTATTTT. This sequence joins TRBV28 and TRBJ2-3, with 9 bases aligning to TRBD2. The CDR3 contains 19 residues. Looked up from germline, CDR1 is MDHEN and CDR2 is SYDVKM. Trimming at V came to 3 bases and at J to 2 bases, leaving 15 bases not matched to a gene.

The chain employs TRBV29-1 and TRBJ2-3; D unclear. Germline lookup yields CDR1 SQVTM and CDR2 ANQGSEA. Deletions cut 2 bases from V and 5 bases from J, with 8 bases between. This CDR3 has 12 amino acids. This CDR3 reads CSVESSKDTQYF. In DNA form, the CDR3 reads TGCAGCGTTGAATCCTCGAAAGATACGCAGTATTTT.

The chain joins TRBV7-2 to TRBJ2-3, with 11 bases matching TRBD2. CDR3 length: 17 residues. V trimming: 5 bases; J trimming: 5 bases; junction bases outside the gene matches: 12. Per the germline V gene, CDR1 is SGHTA and CDR2 is FQGNSA. Here the CDR3 reads CASSHDLAGGPRDTQYF. CDR3 sequence (DNA): TGTGCCAGCAGCCACGATTTAGCGGGGGGGCCTAGAGATACGCAGTATTTT.

J is TRBJ2-7 and V is TRBV19; tentative D call: TRBD1 (6 bases). CDR3 length equals 13 residues. The V end was cut by 2 bases, the J end by 3 bases, with 8 bases between. Germline CDR1 reads LNHDA; CDR2 reads SQIVND (reference sequence). The CDR3 region is CASSINRDYEQYF. CDR3 bases: TGTGCCAGTAGTATAAACAGGGACTACGAGCAGTACTTC.

The chain employs TRBV7-2 and TRBJ2-3; TRBD2 agrees at 13 bases. The CDR3 consists of 16 residues. The junction had 4 bases not matched to a gene; V was cut back by 1 base and J by 6 bases. In germline, CDR1 is SGHTA, CDR2 FQGNSA. The CDR3 region has the DNA TGTGCCAGCAGCTTAGGTGGGACTAGCGGGATGGATACGCAGTATTTT. Protein sequence: CASSLGGTSGMDTQYF. The complete variable domain, with remaining parts taken from reference TRBV7-2 and TRBJ2-3, reads GAGVSQSPSNKVTEKGKDVELRCDPISGHTALYWYRQSLGQGLEFLIYFQGNSAPDKSGLPSDRFSAERTGGSVSTLTIQRTQQEDSAVYLCASSLGGTSGMDTQYFGPGTRLTVL.

The chain is built from TRBV9 and TRBJ2-3; 9 nucleotides line up with TRBD2. CDR3 length equals 17 residues. The V gene's germline CDR1 is SGDLS and CDR2 YYNGEE. Trimming cost V 0 bases and J 4 bases; bases outside gene matches: 9. The CDR3 sequence is CASSVGPPGLAADTQYF. The CDR3 nucleotides read TGTGCCAGCAGCGTAGGGCCACCGGGACTAGCAGCAGATACGCAGTATTTT.